This is a list of T cell receptor beta chains from one sample in a study of naive and memory T cell subsets. TCRdb re-called the UMI-ligation and nested PCR reads through MiXCR, storing one row per CDR3 protein. This sample has some 87,000 distinct CDR3 sequences, with approximately 6.5% found just once. Specimen: central memory CD4+ T cells from blood. These receptors were taken from a human donor in good health. CDR3s include the opening cysteine and the closing phenylalanine or tryptophan. The order of the fields is J gene, D gene, V gene, clone size, CDR3 protein, CDR3 DNA. A D gene is named only where the DNA matches it firmly. Not every row has a clone size; where given, it reads once, few, many or a size class.

j_call: TRBJ2-3
d_call: -
v_call: TRBV12-3/TRBV12-4
clone_size: -
cdr3_aa: CASSFLSGTFPTDTQYF
cdr3_nt: TGTGCCAGCAGTTTCCTCTCGGGTACATTTCCCACAGATACGCAGTATTTT

j_call: TRBJ2-1
d_call: TRBD2
v_call: TRBV11-2
clone_size: -
cdr3_aa: CASSLTSTSGGVRIF
cdr3_nt: TGTGCCAGCAGCTTAACCTCGACTAGCGGGGGGGTCCGGATCTTC

j_call: TRBJ1-1
d_call: -
v_call: TRBV27
clone_size: -
cdr3_aa: CASSSGTERAFF
cdr3_nt: TGTGCCAGCAGTTCAGGGACGGAACGCGCTTTCTTT

j_call: TRBJ1-3
d_call: -
v_call: TRBV9
clone_size: few
cdr3_aa: CASSAMGLSANTIYF
cdr3_nt: TGTGCCAGCAGCGCGATGGGACTCTCGGCAAACACCATATATTTT

j_call: TRBJ1-2
d_call: -
v_call: TRBV28
clone_size: -
cdr3_aa: CASGGVSYGYTF
cdr3_nt: TGTGCCAGCGGAGGGGTTAGCTATGGCTACACCTTC

j_call: TRBJ2-3
d_call: TRBD2
v_call: TRBV15
clone_size: many
cdr3_aa: CATSRGSGGSADTQYF
cdr3_nt: TGTGCCACCAGCAGAGGTAGCGGGGGGTCGGCAGATACGCAGTATTTT

j_call: TRBJ1-6
d_call: TRBD1
v_call: TRBV20-1
clone_size: many
cdr3_aa: CSARSSGQGRNSPLHF
cdr3_nt: TGCAGTGCTAGATCCTCCGGACAGGGAAGAAATTCACCCCTCCACTTT

j_call: TRBJ2-1
d_call: TRBD2
v_call: TRBV4-3
clone_size: many
cdr3_aa: CASSRWDYRSYNEQFF
cdr3_nt: TGCGCCAGCAGCCGCTGGGACTACCGCTCCTACAATGAGCAGTTCTTC

j_call: TRBJ2-5
d_call: -
v_call: TRBV20-1
clone_size: -
cdr3_aa: CSAWTIGETQYF
cdr3_nt: TGCAGTGCTTGGACTATAGGAGAGACCCAGTACTTC

j_call: TRBJ2-3
d_call: TRBD2
v_call: TRBV6-6
clone_size: many
cdr3_aa: CASMRGGADTQYF
cdr3_nt: TGTGCCAGCATGCGGGGGGGCGCAGATACGCAGTATTTT

j_call: TRBJ2-7
d_call: TRBD2
v_call: TRBV6-1
clone_size: -
cdr3_aa: CATLASGGTSYEQYF
cdr3_nt: TGTGCCACCTTAGCTAGCGGGGGGACCTCCTACGAGCAGTACTTC

j_call: TRBJ2-1
d_call: TRBD1
v_call: TRBV5-5
clone_size: many
cdr3_aa: CASRRPGQGAHEQFF
cdr3_nt: TGTGCCAGCAGGCGTCCGGGACAGGGGGCCCATGAGCAGTTCTTC

j_call: TRBJ2-3
d_call: -
v_call: TRBV7-2
clone_size: few
cdr3_aa: CASSLEGRRADTQYF
cdr3_nt: TGTGCCAGCAGCCTTGAGGGGCGTCGGGCAGATACGCAGTATTTT

j_call: TRBJ2-7
d_call: TRBD2
v_call: TRBV7-4
clone_size: -
cdr3_aa: CASSLRREGYEQYF
cdr3_nt: TGTGCCAGCAGCTTAAGGCGGGAGGGCTACGAGCAGTACTTC

j_call: TRBJ2-5
d_call: TRBD1
v_call: TRBV4-2
clone_size: few
cdr3_aa: CASSQTGGETQYF
cdr3_nt: TGTGCCAGCAGCCAAACAGGGGGAGAGACCCAGTACTTC

j_call: TRBJ1-2
d_call: -
v_call: TRBV27
clone_size: -
cdr3_aa: CASSLTEDRNYGYTF
cdr3_nt: TGTGCCAGCAGTTTAACCGAGGACAGAAACTATGGCTACACCTTC

j_call: TRBJ1-5
d_call: TRBD1
v_call: TRBV6-2/TRBV6-3
clone_size: -
cdr3_aa: CASSYSFDRGLFGNQPQHF
cdr3_nt: TGTGCCAGCAGTTACTCGTTCGACAGGGGGCTGTTTGGGAATCAGCCCCAGCATTTT

j_call: TRBJ1-6
d_call: -
v_call: TRBV2
clone_size: -
cdr3_aa: CASSEEAGVNSPLHF
cdr3_nt: TGTGCCAGCAGTGAAGAAGCAGGGGTTAATTCACCCCTCCACTTT

j_call: TRBJ1-1
d_call: -
v_call: TRBV12-3/TRBV12-4
clone_size: many
cdr3_aa: CASRAAAGGGTEAFF
cdr3_nt: TGTGCCAGCAGGGCCGCGGCGGGCGGCGGCACTGAAGCTTTCTTT

j_call: TRBJ2-3
d_call: -
v_call: TRBV30
clone_size: -
cdr3_aa: CAWSVGGGLSDTQYF
cdr3_nt: TGTGCCTGGAGTGTAGGGGGGGGCCTCTCAGATACGCAGTATTTT

j_call: TRBJ2-3
d_call: -
v_call: TRBV20-1
clone_size: -
cdr3_aa: CSARGAIVDTQYF
cdr3_nt: TGCAGTGCTAGAGGGGCGATAGTGGATACGCAGTATTTT

j_call: TRBJ2-7
d_call: TRBD2
v_call: TRBV6-2/TRBV6-3
clone_size: -
cdr3_aa: CASSPGGLAASLMEYF
cdr3_nt: TGTGCCAGCAGCCCCGGGGGACTAGCGGCTTCTCTGATGGAGTACTTC

j_call: TRBJ1-5
d_call: -
v_call: TRBV5-1
clone_size: many
cdr3_aa: CASSLGAGIGQPQHF
cdr3_nt: TGCGCCAGCAGCTTGGGAGCGGGGATAGGCCAGCCCCAGCATTTT

j_call: TRBJ1-1
d_call: -
v_call: TRBV20-1
clone_size: medium-sized
cdr3_aa: CSVGSTEAFF
cdr3_nt: TGCAGCGTGGGTAGCACTGAAGCTTTCTTT

j_call: TRBJ2-2
d_call: -
v_call: TRBV24-1
clone_size: many
cdr3_aa: CATSDLSRGNTGELFF
cdr3_nt: TGTGCCACCAGTGATTTGAGCAGGGGGAACACCGGGGAGCTGTTTTTT

j_call: TRBJ2-7
d_call: TRBD1
v_call: TRBV11-2
clone_size: few
cdr3_aa: CASSSTGTGLSSYEQYF
cdr3_nt: TGTGCCAGCAGCTCGACCGGGACAGGTTTGAGCTCCTACGAGCAGTACTTC

j_call: TRBJ2-1
d_call: -
v_call: TRBV7-6
clone_size: many
cdr3_aa: CASRSAGGSHNEQFF
cdr3_nt: TGTGCCAGCAGATCCGCCGGGGGTTCCCACAATGAGCAGTTCTTC

j_call: TRBJ1-5
d_call: -
v_call: TRBV19
clone_size: few
cdr3_aa: CASSIQPDQPQHF
cdr3_nt: TGTGCCAGTAGTATACAGCCGGATCAGCCCCAGCATTTT

j_call: TRBJ1-1
d_call: -
v_call: TRBV6-5
clone_size: many
cdr3_aa: CASSYKRRNTEAFF
cdr3_nt: TGTGCCAGCAGTTACAAACGGAGGAACACTGAAGCTTTCTTT

j_call: TRBJ2-2
d_call: TRBD1
v_call: TRBV19
clone_size: many
cdr3_aa: CASSPGQGGVGELFF
cdr3_nt: TGTGCCAGTAGCCCTGGACAGGGGGGGGTCGGGGAGCTGTTTTTT

j_call: TRBJ1-6
d_call: -
v_call: TRBV7-2
clone_size: many
cdr3_aa: CASSPDWDSPLHF
cdr3_nt: TGTGCCAGCAGCCCGGACTGGGATTCACCCCTCCACTTT

j_call: TRBJ1-6
d_call: -
v_call: TRBV6-5
clone_size: -
cdr3_aa: CASSYSRNSPLHF
cdr3_nt: TGTGCCAGCAGTTACTCGCGTAATTCACCCCTCCACTTT

j_call: TRBJ2-5
d_call: -
v_call: TRBV12-3/TRBV12-4
clone_size: many
cdr3_aa: CASSSGSEATQYF
cdr3_nt: TGTGCCAGCAGTTCGGGCTCTGAGGCGACCCAGTACTTC

j_call: TRBJ2-1
d_call: -
v_call: TRBV7-2
clone_size: -
cdr3_aa: CASSSLEDEQFF
cdr3_nt: TGTGCCAGCAGCTCACTTGAGGATGAGCAGTTCTTC

j_call: TRBJ2-3
d_call: TRBD2
v_call: TRBV7-2
clone_size: -
cdr3_aa: CASSPGLVTDTQYF
cdr3_nt: TGTGCCAGCAGCCCCGGACTAGTCACAGATACGCAGTATTTT

j_call: TRBJ1-4
d_call: -
v_call: TRBV5-6
clone_size: few
cdr3_aa: CASSLGQTKLFF
cdr3_nt: TGTGCCAGCAGCTTGGGACAGACAAAACTGTTTTTT

j_call: TRBJ2-7
d_call: -
v_call: TRBV28
clone_size: many
cdr3_aa: CASRPLDSKLYEQYF
cdr3_nt: TGTGCCAGCAGGCCCCTGGACAGCAAGCTCTACGAGCAGTACTTC

j_call: TRBJ2-7
d_call: -
v_call: TRBV7-3
clone_size: -
cdr3_aa: CASSLSGSEQYF
cdr3_nt: TGTGCCAGCAGCTTATCAGGGAGTGAGCAGTACTTC

j_call: TRBJ1-4
d_call: TRBD1
v_call: TRBV2
clone_size: -
cdr3_aa: CASSETGTVTEKLFF
cdr3_nt: TGTGCCAGCAGTGAGACCGGGACAGTTACTGAAAAACTGTTTTTT